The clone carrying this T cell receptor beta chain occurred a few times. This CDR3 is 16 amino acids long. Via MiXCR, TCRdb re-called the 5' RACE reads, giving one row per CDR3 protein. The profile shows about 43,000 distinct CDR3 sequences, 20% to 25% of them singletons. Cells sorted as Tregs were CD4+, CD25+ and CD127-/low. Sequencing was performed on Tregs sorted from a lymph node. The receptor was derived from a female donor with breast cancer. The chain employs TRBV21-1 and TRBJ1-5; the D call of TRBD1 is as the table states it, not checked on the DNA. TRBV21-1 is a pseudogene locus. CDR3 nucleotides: TGTGCCAGCAGCCCAGATGGGGGGGTTAGCAATCAGCCCCAGCATTTT. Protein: CASSPDGGVSNQPQHF.